These 16 T cell receptor beta chains originate from one sample sequenced in a study of T cell responses to AZD1222 COVID-19 vaccine. Sequencing was performed with immunoSEQ multiplex PCR; in TCRdb, only in-frame clones are kept and a portion is missing. The table lists 150,000 to 200,000 clones, about 92% of them singletons, with about 2.5% in the top ten. The sequencing here drew on peripheral blood, taken on day 0 of AZD1222 vaccination. These receptors were obtained from an adult in good health.

The gene calls are TRBV7-8 and TRBJ2-5; weak D call: TRBD2 (6 bases). V was cut by 3 bases and J by 1 base, with 15 bases left in between. This CDR3 has 16 amino acids. CDR1 is SGHVS, CDR2 FQNEAQ, per germline. The chain's CDR3 is CASSFFGGTFQETQYF. The CDR3 region has the DNA TGTGCCAGCAGCTTCTTCGGCGGGACCTTCCAAGAGACCCAGTACTTC. Full variable domain (missing parts from reference TRBV7-8 and TRBJ2-5): GAGVSQSPRYKVAKRGQDVALRCDPISGHVSLFWYQQALGQGPEFLTYFQNEAQLDKSGLPSDRFFAERPEGSVSTLKIQRTQQEDSAVYLCASSFFGGTFQETQYFGPGTRLLVL.

The chain recombines TRBV3-1 (or the pseudogene TRBV3-2) with TRBJ1-1; maybe TRBD1 (5 bases). Germline CDR1 LGHDT, CDR2 YNNKEL (reference sequence). Trimming took off 6 bases at V and 0 bases at J, with 11 bases between the two ends. The length of the CDR3 is 14 residues. The CDR3 region is CASSRGRMNTEAFF. In DNA form, the CDR3 reads TGTGCCAGCAGTCGGGGACGGATGAACACTGAAGCTTTCTTT.

The V gene is TRBV7-3, the J gene TRBJ1-1; D gene uncertain. There are 13 residues in the CDR3. V was shortened by 5 bases and J by 1 base, with 8 bases between the two germline ends. The V gene's germline CDR1 is SGHTA and CDR2 FQGTGA. In DNA form, the CDR3 reads TGTGCCAGCAGCAACGACTGGAACACTGAAGCTTTCTTT. Translated: CASSNDWNTEAFF.

The chain couples TRBV7-3 to TRBJ2-3; tentatively, D is TRBD2 (5 bases). V lost 0 bases and J lost 4, with 14 bases in between. The CDR3 is 16 residues long. Germline CDR1 and CDR2: SGHTA and FQGTGA. This chain's CDR3 is CASSLTPSGLADTQYF. As DNA, the CDR3 is TGTGCCAGCAGCTTAACTCCCAGCGGTCTCGCAGATACGCAGTATTTT.

The chain joins TRBV6-5 to TRBJ2-7; the match to TRBD1 covers 7 bases. The germline V gene encodes CDR1 MNHEY and CDR2 SVGAGI. CDR3 length: 12 residues. V was clipped by 5 bases and J by 5 bases; unmatched bases: 3. The CDR3 region is CASSQTGHEQYF. As DNA, the CDR3 is TGTGCCAGCAGTCAGACAGGGCACGAGCAGTACTTC.

This clone has a single count. The CDR3 coding sequence is TGTGCCAGCAGCCCGGGGCAGGCCGGGGAGCTGTTTTTT. It is translated as CASSPGQAGELFF. This chain links TRBV7-9 with TRBJ2-2; D may correspond to TRBD1 or TRBD2 (5 bases each). Trimming took 5 bases from V and 6 from J, leaving 10 bases between them. Germline values: CDR1 SEHNR, CDR2 FQNEAQ (reference sequence). CDR3 length: 13 amino acids.

The genes are TRBV7-9 and TRBJ1-1; D is perhaps TRBD1 (6 bases). Deletions cut 0 bases from V and 8 bases from J, with 13 bases between. CDR3 length: 14 residues. CDR1 SEHNR and CDR2 FQNEAQ come from the germline V gene (reference sequence). The CDR3 nucleotides are TGTGCCAGCAGCTTAGCGTCAGGGGCAGCCGAAGCTTTCTTT. Protein: CASSLASGAAEAFF.

V and J are TRBV12-5 and TRBJ1-1; D gene ambiguous. V dropped 6 bases and J dropped 0 bases, with 8 bases sitting between them. The CDR3 extends over 13 amino acids. From germline, CDR1 is LGHNT and CDR2 FRNRAP. The CDR3 DNA is TGTGCTAGTGGCCTTACAGTGAACACTGAAGCTTTCTTT. This encodes CASGLTVNTEAFF.

The chain recombines TRBV7-2 with TRBJ1-1; D remains unclear. This CDR3 region has 14 residues. The germline V and J ends were trimmed by 6 bases and 4 bases, with 15 bases remaining between them. Germline CDR1 is SGHTA and CDR2 is FQGNSA. CDR3 protein: CASSTASWGTEAFF. The CDR3 DNA is TGTGCCAGCAGTACGGCCTCATGGGGCACTGAAGCTTTCTTT. The variable domain in full, completed from reference TRBV7-2 and TRBJ1-1, reads GAGVSQSPSNKVTEKGKDVELRCDPISGHTALYWYRQSLGQGLEFLIYFQGNSAPDKSGLPSDRFSAERTGGSVSTLTIQRTQQEDSAVYLCASSTASWGTEAFFGQGTRLTVV.

The CDR3 DNA is TGTGCCAGCAGTTCCGATAGGACTTTTAGCAATCAGCCCCAGCATTTT. Translated, it gives CASSSDRTFSNQPQHF. This chain connects TRBV6-5 to TRBJ1-5; D call uncertain. The V and J ends lost 4 bases and 0 bases respectively, with 13 bases between them. There are 16 residues in the CDR3. The germline V gene has CDR1 MNHEY and CDR2 SVGAGI.

This rearrangement joins TRBV30 to TRBJ1-2; TRBD1 is a possible D gene (5 bases). CDR1 is GTSNPN and CDR2 is SVGIG in the germline V gene (reference sequence). CDR3 length: 13 amino acids. V dropped 0 bases and J dropped 5 bases, with 10 bases sitting between them. The CDR3 region has the DNA TGTGCCTGGAGTGTCAGGGTCTTGTATGGCTACACCTTC. This encodes CAWSVRVLYGYTF.

The V and J genes are TRBV3-1 (or the pseudogene TRBV3-2) and TRBJ1-3, with D perhaps matching TRBD1 (6 bases). CDR3 length: 15 residues. V lost 0 bases and J 2 bases, leaving 8 bases between the germline ends. Germline V CDR1 and CDR2: LGHDT, YNNKEL (reference sequence). The CDR3 loop is CASSQEGAAGNTIYF. Here the CDR3 DNA reads TGTGCCAGCAGCCAAGAGGGGGCCGCTGGAAACACCATATATTTT.

The chain is built from TRBV4-1 and TRBJ1-1; no definite D call. The V and J ends lost 1 base and 4 bases respectively, with 7 bases between them. Germline V gene sequence: CDR1 MGHRA, CDR2 YSYEKL. This CDR3 is built from 13 residues. The CDR3 spells CASSQAQTTEAFF. The CDR3 DNA reads as TGCGCCAGCAGCCAAGCACAGACCACTGAAGCTTTCTTT.

This clone was seen only once. The rearrangement links TRBV28 to TRBJ2-5; D is perhaps TRBD2 (6 bases). Between the trimmed V and J ends, which lost 6 bases and 5 bases, there was a span of 13 bases. Germline loops: CDR1 MDHEN, CDR2 SYDVKM. The CDR3 spans 13 residues. The CDR3 reads CASSFPGVETQYF. CDR3 DNA: TGTGCCAGCAGCTTTCCGGGGGTGGAGACCCAGTACTTC. Together with reference TRBV28 and TRBJ2-5, the CDR3 gives the full variable domain: DVKVTQSSRYLVKRTGEKVFLECVQDMDHENMFWYRQDPGLGLRLIYFSYDVKMKEKGDIPEGYSVSREKKERFSLILESASTNQTSMYLCASSFPGVETQYFGPGTRLLVL.

V is TRBV12-5 and J is TRBJ1-1; no firm D call. This CDR3 comprises 12 residues. Germline V lookup: CDR1 LGHNT, CDR2 FRNRAP. Trimming shortened V by 1 base and J by 11 bases, and 11 bases separated the two germline ends. CDR3 protein: CASGLDRGSAFF. CDR3 DNA sequence: TGTGCTAGTGGTTTGGATCGGGGATCGGCTTTCTTT.

V is TRBV6-5 and J is TRBJ2-5; D is undetermined. The CDR3 has 13 amino acids. Trimming shortened V by 6 bases and J by 5 bases, and 13 bases separated the two germline ends. CDR1 and CDR2 (germline): MNHEY, SVGAGI. Here the CDR3 DNA reads TGTGCCAGCAGCCAACAACCGCCCGAGACCCAGTACTTC. This gives the protein CASSQQPPETQYF.